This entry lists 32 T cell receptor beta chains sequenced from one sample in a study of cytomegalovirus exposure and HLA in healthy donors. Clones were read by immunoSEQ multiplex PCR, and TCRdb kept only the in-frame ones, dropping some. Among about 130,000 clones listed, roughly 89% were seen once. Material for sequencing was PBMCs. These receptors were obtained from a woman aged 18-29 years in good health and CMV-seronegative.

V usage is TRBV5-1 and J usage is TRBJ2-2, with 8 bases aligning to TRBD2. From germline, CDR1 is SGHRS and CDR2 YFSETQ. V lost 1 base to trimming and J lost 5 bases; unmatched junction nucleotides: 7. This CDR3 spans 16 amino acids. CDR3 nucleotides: TGCGCCAGCAGCTTGAGCGGGGGCCCGCGGACCGGGGAGCTGTTTTTT. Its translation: CASSLSGGPRTGELFF.

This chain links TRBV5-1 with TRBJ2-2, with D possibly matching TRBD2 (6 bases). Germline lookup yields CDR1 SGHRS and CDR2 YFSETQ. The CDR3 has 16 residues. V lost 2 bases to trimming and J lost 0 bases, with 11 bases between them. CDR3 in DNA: TGCGCCAGCAGCTTTTCTAGCGCAACGAACACCGGGGAGCTGTTTTTT. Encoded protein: CASSFSSATNTGELFF.

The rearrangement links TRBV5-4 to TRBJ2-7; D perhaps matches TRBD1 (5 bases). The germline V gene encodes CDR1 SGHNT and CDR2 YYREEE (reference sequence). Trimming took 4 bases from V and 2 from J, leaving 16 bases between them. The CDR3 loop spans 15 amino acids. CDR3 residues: CASSLLDKSAYEQYF. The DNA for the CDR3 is TGTGCCAGCAGCCTCCTGGACAAATCCGCCTACGAGCAGTACTTC.

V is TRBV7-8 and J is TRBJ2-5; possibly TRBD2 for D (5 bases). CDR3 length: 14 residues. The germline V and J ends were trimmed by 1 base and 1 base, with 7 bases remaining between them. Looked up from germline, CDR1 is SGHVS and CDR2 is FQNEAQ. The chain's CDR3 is CASSLGGSQETQYF. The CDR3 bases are TGTGCCAGCAGCTTAGGAGGGTCCCAAGAGACCCAGTACTTC.

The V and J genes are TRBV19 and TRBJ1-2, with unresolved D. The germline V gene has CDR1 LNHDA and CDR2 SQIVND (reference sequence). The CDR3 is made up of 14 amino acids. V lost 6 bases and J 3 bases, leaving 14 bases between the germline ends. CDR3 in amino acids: CASSPTRMYYGYTF. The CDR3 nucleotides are TGTGCCAGTAGCCCTACGAGGATGTACTATGGCTACACCTTC.

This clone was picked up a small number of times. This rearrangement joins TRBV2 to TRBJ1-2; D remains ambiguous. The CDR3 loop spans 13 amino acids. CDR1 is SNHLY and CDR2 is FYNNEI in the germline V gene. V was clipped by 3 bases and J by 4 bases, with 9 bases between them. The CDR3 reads CASSDQLSYGYTF. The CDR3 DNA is TGTGCCAGCAGTGATCAACTCTCCTATGGCTACACCTTC.

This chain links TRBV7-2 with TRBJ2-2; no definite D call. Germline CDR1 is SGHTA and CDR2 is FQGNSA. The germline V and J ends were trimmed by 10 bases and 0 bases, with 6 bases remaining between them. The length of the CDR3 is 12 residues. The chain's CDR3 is CATTSNTGELFF. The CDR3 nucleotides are TGTGCCACTACCTCGAACACCGGGGAGCTGTTTTTT.

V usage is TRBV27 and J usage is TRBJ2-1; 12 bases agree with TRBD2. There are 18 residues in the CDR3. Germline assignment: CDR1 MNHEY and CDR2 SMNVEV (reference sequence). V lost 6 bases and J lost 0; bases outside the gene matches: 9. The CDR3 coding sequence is TGTGCCAGCAGCATGACTAGCGGGAGAGATTTCTCCTACAATGAGCAGTTCTTC. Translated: CASSMTSGRDFSYNEQFF.

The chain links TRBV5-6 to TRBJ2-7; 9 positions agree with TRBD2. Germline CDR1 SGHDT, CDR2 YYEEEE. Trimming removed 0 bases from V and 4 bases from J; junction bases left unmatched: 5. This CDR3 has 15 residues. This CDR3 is CASSLGREGQYEQYF. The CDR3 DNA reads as TGTGCCAGCAGCTTGGGGCGGGAGGGCCAGTACGAGCAGTACTTC.

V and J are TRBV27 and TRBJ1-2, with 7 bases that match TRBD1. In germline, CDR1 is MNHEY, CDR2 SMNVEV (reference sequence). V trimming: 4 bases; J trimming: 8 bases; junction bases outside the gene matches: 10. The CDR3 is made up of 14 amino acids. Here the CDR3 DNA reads TGTGCCAGCAGTTCGCTACAGGGGAGTCAAGGCTACACCTTC. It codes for CASSSLQGSQGYTF.

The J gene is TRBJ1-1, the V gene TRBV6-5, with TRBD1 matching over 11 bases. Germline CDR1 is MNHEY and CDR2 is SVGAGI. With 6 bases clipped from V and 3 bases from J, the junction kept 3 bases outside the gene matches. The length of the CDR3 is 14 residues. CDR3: CASSKGQGDTEAFF. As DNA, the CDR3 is TGTGCCAGCAGCAAGGGACAGGGGGACACTGAAGCTTTCTTT.

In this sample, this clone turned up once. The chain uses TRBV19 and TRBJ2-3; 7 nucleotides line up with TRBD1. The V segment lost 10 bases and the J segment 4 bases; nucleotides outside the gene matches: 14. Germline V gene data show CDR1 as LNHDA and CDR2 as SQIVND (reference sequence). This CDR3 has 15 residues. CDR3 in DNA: TGTGCCACCGCTACTACGACAGGGTTTTCAGATACGCAGTATTTT. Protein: CATATTTGFSDTQYF.

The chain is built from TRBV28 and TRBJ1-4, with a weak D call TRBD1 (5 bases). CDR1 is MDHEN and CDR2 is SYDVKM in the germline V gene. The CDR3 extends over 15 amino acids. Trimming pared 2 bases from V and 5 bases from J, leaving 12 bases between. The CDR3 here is CASSLATEANEKLFF. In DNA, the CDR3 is TGTGCCAGCAGTTTAGCGACAGAAGCAAATGAAAAACTGTTTTTT.

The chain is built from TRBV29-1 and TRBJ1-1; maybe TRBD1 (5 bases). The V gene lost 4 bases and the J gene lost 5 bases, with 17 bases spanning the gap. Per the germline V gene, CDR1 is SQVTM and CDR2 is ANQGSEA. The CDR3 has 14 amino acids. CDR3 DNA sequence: TGCAGCGTTGCTGGTCAGGGTTCAAGGACTGAAGCTTTCTTT. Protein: CSVAGQGSRTEAFF.

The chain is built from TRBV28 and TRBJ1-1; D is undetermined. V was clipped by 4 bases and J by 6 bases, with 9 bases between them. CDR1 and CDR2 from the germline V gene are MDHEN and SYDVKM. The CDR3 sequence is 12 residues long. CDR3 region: CASSSPRSEAFF. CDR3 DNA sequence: TGTGCCAGCAGTTCTCCACGGTCTGAAGCTTTCTTT.

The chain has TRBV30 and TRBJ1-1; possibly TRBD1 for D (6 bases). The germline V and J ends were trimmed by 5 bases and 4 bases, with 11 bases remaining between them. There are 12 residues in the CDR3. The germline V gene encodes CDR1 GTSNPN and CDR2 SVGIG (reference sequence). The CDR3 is CAWSGVFTEAFF. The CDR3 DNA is TGTGCCTGGTCAGGGGTATTCACTGAAGCTTTCTTT.

The CDR3 reads CASSYLRRSGYGYTF. DNA of the CDR3: TGTGCCAGCAGTTACTTGCGAAGGTCGGGCTATGGCTACACCTTC. The genes are TRBV6-5 and TRBJ1-2, with D hard to call. Trimming left V 1 base short and J 4 bases short, with 13 bases between. This CDR3 is built from 15 residues. The V gene's germline CDR1 is MNHEY and CDR2 SVGAGI.

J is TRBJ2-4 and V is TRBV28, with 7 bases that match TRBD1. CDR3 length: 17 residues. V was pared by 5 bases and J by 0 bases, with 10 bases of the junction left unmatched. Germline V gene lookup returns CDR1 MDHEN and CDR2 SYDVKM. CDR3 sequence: CASSPGTELIAKNIQYF. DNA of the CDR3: TGTGCCAGCAGTCCCGGGACAGAGTTAATAGCCAAAAACATTCAGTACTTC.

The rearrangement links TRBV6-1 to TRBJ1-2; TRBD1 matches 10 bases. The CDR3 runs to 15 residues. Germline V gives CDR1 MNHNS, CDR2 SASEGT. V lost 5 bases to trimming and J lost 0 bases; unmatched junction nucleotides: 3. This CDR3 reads CASSRGTGANYGYTF. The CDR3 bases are TGTGCCAGCAGTCGGGGGACAGGGGCTAACTATGGCTACACCTTC.

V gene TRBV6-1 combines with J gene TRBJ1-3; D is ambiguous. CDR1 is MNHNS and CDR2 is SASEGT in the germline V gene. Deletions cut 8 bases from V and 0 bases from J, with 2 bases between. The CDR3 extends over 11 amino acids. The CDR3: CASHSGNTIYF. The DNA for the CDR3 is TGTGCCAGCCACTCTGGAAACACCATATATTTT.

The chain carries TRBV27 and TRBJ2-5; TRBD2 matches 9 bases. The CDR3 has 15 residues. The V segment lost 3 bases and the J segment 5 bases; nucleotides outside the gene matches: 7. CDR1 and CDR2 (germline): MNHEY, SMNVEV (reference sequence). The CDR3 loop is CASSFLGLAKETQYF. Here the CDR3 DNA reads TGTGCCAGCAGTTTCCTAGGACTAGCGAAGGAGACCCAGTACTTC.

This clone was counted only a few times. This chain's CDR3 is CASSLVGAAYEQYV. The CDR3 DNA follows: TGTGCCAGCAGCTTGGTGGGGGCAGCCTATGAGCAGTACGTC. The gene calls are TRBV5-6 and TRBJ2-7; D might be TRBD1 (6 bases). From germline, CDR1 is SGHDT and CDR2 YYEEEE. CDR3 length: 14 residues.

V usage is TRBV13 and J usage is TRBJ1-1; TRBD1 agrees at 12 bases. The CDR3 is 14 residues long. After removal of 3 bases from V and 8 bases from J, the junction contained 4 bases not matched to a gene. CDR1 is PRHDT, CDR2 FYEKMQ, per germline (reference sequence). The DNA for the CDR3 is TGTGCCAGCAGCTTGGGACAGGGGGCAGCAGAAGCTTTCTTT. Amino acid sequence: CASSLGQGAAEAFF.

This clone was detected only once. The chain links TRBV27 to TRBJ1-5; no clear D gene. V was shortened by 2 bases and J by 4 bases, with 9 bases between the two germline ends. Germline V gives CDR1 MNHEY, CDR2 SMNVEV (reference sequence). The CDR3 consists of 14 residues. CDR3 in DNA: TGTGCCAGCAGTTTAGCCCAGAAGAATCAGCCCCAGCATTTT. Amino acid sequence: CASSLAQKNQPQHF.

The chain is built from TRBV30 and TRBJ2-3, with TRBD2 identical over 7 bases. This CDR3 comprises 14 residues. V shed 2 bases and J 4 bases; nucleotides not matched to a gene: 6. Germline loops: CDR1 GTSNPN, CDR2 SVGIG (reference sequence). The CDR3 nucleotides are TGTGCCTGGAGTCTTGGCGGGAGTTCAGATACGCAGTATTTT. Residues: CAWSLGGSSDTQYF.

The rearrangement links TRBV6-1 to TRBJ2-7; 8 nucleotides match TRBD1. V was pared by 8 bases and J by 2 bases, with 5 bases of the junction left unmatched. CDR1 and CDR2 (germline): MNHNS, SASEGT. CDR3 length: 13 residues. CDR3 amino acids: CASGGQATYEQYV. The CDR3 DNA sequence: TGTGCCAGCGGGGGACAGGCGACCTACGAGCAGTACGTC.

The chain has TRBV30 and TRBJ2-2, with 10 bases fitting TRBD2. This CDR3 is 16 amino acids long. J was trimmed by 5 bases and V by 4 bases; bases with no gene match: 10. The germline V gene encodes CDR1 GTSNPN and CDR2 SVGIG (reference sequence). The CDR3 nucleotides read TGTGCCTGGAAATCGATAGCGGGAGGTCTTACCGGGGAGCTGTTTTTT. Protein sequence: CAWKSIAGGLTGELFF. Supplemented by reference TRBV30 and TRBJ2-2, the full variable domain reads SQTIHQWPATLVQPVGSPLSLECTVEGTSNPNLYWYRQAAGRGLQLLFYSVGIGQISSEVPQNLSASRPQDRQFILSSKKLLLSDSGFYLCAWKSIAGGLTGELFFGEGSRLTVL.

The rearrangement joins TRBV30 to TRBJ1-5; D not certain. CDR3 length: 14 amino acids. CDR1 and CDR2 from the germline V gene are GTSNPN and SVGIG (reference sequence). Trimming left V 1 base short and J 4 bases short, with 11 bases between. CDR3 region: CAWSGGGLNQPQHF. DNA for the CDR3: TGTGCCTGGAGTGGGGGAGGCCTTAATCAGCCCCAGCATTTT.

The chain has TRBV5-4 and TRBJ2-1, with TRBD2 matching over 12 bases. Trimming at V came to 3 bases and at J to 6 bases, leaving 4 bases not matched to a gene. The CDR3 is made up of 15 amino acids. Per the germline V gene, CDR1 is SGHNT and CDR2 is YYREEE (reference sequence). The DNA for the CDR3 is TGTGCCAGCAGCTCCACTAGCGGGGGGCCCAATGAGCAGTTCTTC. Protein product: CASSSTSGGPNEQFF.

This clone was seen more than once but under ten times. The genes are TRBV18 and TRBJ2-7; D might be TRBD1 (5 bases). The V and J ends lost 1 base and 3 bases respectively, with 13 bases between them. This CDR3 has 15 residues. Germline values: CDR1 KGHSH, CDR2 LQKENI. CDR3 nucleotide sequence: TGTGCCAGCTCACCACGGGCCGAGACAGACTACGAGCAGTACTTC. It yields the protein CASSPRAETDYEQYF.

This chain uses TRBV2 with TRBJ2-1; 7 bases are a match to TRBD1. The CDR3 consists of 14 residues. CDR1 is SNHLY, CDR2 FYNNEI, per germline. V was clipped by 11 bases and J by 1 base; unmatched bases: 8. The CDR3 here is CASHRDRSYNEQFF. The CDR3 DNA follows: TGTGCCTCCCACCGGGACAGATCCTACAATGAGCAGTTCTTC.

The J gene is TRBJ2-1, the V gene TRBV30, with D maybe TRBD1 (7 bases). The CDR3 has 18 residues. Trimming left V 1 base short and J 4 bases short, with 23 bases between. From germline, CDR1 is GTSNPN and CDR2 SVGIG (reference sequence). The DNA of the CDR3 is TGTGCCTGGAGTGACCCCGCAATTGGCCCAGGGGGGTACAATGAGCAGTTCTTC. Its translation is CAWSDPAIGPGGYNEQFF. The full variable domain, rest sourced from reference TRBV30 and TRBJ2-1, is SQTIHQWPATLVQPVGSPLSLECTVEGTSNPNLYWYRQAAGRGLQLLFYSVGIGQISSEVPQNLSASRPQDRQFILSSKKLLLSDSGFYLCAWSDPAIGPGGYNEQFFGPGTRLTVL.